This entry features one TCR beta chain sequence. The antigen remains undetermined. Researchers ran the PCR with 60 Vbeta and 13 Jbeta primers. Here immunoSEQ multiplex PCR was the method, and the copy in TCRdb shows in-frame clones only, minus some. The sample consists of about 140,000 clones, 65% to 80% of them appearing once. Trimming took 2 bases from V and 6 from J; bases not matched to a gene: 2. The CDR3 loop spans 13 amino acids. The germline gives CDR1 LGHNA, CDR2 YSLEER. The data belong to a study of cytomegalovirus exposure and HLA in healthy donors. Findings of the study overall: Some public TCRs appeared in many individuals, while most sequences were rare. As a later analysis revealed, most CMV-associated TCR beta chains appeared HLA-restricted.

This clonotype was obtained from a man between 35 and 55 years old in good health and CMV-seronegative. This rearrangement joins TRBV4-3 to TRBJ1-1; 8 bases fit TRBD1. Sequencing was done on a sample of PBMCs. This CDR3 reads CASSQQGAAEAFF. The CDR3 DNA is TGCGCCAGCAGCCAACAGGGGGCAGCTGAAGCTTTCTTT.